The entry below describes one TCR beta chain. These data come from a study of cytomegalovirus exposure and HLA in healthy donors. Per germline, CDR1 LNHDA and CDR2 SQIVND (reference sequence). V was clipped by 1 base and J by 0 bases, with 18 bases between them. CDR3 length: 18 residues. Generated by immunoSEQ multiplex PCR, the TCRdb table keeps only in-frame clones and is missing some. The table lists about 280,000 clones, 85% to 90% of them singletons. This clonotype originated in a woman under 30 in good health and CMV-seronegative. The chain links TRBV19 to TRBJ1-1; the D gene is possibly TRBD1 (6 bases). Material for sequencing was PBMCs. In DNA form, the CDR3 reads TGTGCCAGTAGTATAGCCTCCCTAGACAGGTCGGTGAACACTGAAGCTTTCTTT. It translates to CASSIASLDRSVNTEAFF.